The entry that follows covers one T cell receptor beta chain sequence. Its antigen is still unknown. V gave up 5 bases and J gave up 5 bases, with 10 bases separating them. The CDR3 contains 12 residues. Unique molecular identifiers were carried by the TCR beta cDNA libraries. Some 500,000 cDNA molecules were obtained from around 0.96 to 9.9 million T cells. MiXCR, applied by TCRdb to the PCR reads, yields one record per CDR3 protein. The data hold 550,000 to 700,000 distinct CDR3 sequences, with about 40% observed a single time. The data were obtained in a study of post-analysis software for immune sequencing data. Findings and limits, study-wide: Normalized Chao1 diversity in multiple sclerosis patients fell significantly below that of controls. Four or five TRBV segments, TRBV5-6, TRBV5-1 and TRBV20-1 among them, were found more frequent in patients than controls.

V gene TRBV12-3 or TRBV12-4 combines with J gene TRBJ2-7; the D gene could be TRBD1 or TRBD2 (5 bases each). This TCR derives from a girl between 5 and 17 years old with multiple sclerosis. The sample consisted of blood. The DNA for the CDR3 is TGTGCCAGCAGTCGGGACCACCACGAGCAGTACTTC. Translation: CASSRDHHEQYF.